Below, 27 T cell receptor beta chains from the same sample are listed, as sequenced in a study of post-analysis software for immune sequencing data (dated by TCRdb to the mid-2010s). Libraries were built with PCR. The run used an Illumina HiSeq 2500. To reduce PCR and sequencing biases, unique molecular identifiers were built into the TCR beta cDNA libraries. The public reads were reprocessed in TCRdb via fastp at Q25 and MiXCR, keeping in-frame beta chains. Rows merge per CDR3 protein into single entries with the most common DNA and genes. This sample lists 650,000 to 850,000 distinct CDR3 sequences; roughly half were detected once. The ten largest clones add up to roughly 4.4% of the sample. These receptors are not linked to any known antigen. Broad study findings and their caveats: Roughly 5 TRBV segments, including TRBV5-6, TRBV5-1 and TRBV20-1, were significantly more frequent in patients than controls.

The sequencing sample was made of blood. Receptor source: a girl between 10 and 17 years old with multiple sclerosis.

This clonotype has more than one count but fewer than ten. This chain joins TRBV7-6 and TRBJ2-5; 9 bases are a match to TRBD2. The CDR3 sequence is 15 residues long. The germline CDR1 and CDR2 sequences are SGHVS and FNYEAQ. After removal of 4 bases from V and 5 bases from J, the junction contained 8 bases not matched to a gene. CDR3 coding DNA: TGTGCCAGCAGCTCTTCCGGGACTAGCTGGGAGACCCAGTACTTC. This translates into CASSSSGTSWETQYF.

The chain links TRBV29-1 to TRBJ2-7, with 7 positions matching TRBD2. From germline, CDR1 is SQVTM and CDR2 ANQGSEA. Unmatched junction bases numbered 11, after V lost 7 bases and J lost 2 bases. This CDR3 has 14 amino acids. In DNA form, the CDR3 reads TGCAGCGCCTGGGAGGGCAGGGCGCCCTACGAGCAGTACTTC. It codes for CSAWEGRAPYEQYF.

The V and J genes are TRBV5-1 and TRBJ1-5; no firm D call. V gave up 0 bases and J gave up 5 bases, with 15 bases separating them. CDR1 is SGHRS and CDR2 is YFSETQ in the germline V gene. This CDR3 region has 16 residues. Here the CDR3 reads CASSLVDGVGDQPQHF. The CDR3 region has the DNA TGCGCCAGCAGCTTGGTAGACGGGGTTGGCGATCAGCCCCAGCATTTT.

This clonotype was found many times. V usage is TRBV7-9 and J usage is TRBJ1-2; D remains ambiguous. Germline loops: CDR1 SEHNR, CDR2 FQNEAQ (reference sequence). The CDR3 is 12 residues long. V lost 6 bases to trimming and J lost 4 bases, with 9 bases between them. The CDR3 DNA reads as TGTGCCAGCAGTTCGACGGGCTATGGCTACACCTTC. Its protein is CASSSTGYGYTF.

The V and J genes are TRBV4-2 and TRBJ2-5; tentatively, D is TRBD1 (6 bases). This CDR3 contains 16 residues. The V end lost 0 bases, the J end lost 5 bases, and 16 bases lay between the germline ends. Germline V CDR1 and CDR2: LGHNA, YNFKEQ. The CDR3 bases are TGTGCCAGCAGCCAAGACGGGACAACCTCCCGGGAGACCCAGTACTTC. This sequence encodes CASSQDGTTSRETQYF.

The V gene is TRBV20-1, the J gene TRBJ2-1; 8 positions match TRBD2. This CDR3 has 15 amino acids. In germline, CDR1 is DFQATT, CDR2 SNEGSKA (reference sequence). The junction had 9 bases not matched to a gene; V was cut back by 6 bases and J by 2 bases. CDR3 sequence: CSADNALAAYNEQFF. CDR3 in DNA: TGCAGTGCCGATAATGCACTAGCGGCCTACAATGAGCAGTTCTTC.

The genes are TRBV10-3 and TRBJ2-7, with a weak D call TRBD1 (6 bases). This CDR3 has 13 amino acids. Trimming removed 7 bases from V and 7 bases from J, with 17 bases in between. Germline V gene lookup returns CDR1 ENHRY and CDR2 SYGVKD. The CDR3 reads CAIKKAPRGEQYF. The CDR3 region has the DNA TGTGCCATCAAGAAGGCACCGAGGGGGGAGCAGTACTTC.

In DNA form, the CDR3 reads TGCGCCAGCAGCTGGGGACAGGGGGGACAAGAGACCCAGTACTTC. Translated: CASSWGQGGQETQYF. The V gene is TRBV5-1, the J gene TRBJ2-5; TRBD1 aligns across 11 bases. The trim removed 3 bases at V and 2 bases at J, leaving 3 bases unmatched. Germline V gene sequence: CDR1 SGHRS, CDR2 YFSETQ. The CDR3 spans 15 residues.

The chain combines TRBV4-1 with TRBJ1-2, with D tentatively TRBD1 (6 bases). Germline CDR1 reads MGHRA; CDR2 reads YSYEKL. V lost 5 bases and J 7 bases, leaving 17 bases between the germline ends. The CDR3 consists of 14 residues. CDR3 region: CASSSWDTGFGYTF. The CDR3 nucleotides are TGCGCCAGCAGCAGCTGGGACACCGGGTTTGGCTACACCTTC.

A note on this clonotype: The junction does not match germline at one end; this may be a read error. The J gene is TRBJ1-5, the V gene TRBV25-1, with 8 nucleotides matching TRBD1. CDR3 length: 15 residues. Germline lookup yields CDR1 MGHDK and CDR2 SYGVNS. The CDR3 reads CASSMAGGGKQPQHF. The CDR3 DNA follows: TGTGCCAGCAGTATGGCAGGGGGCGGCAAGCAGCCCCAGCATTTT.

The rearrangement links TRBV29-1 to TRBJ2-4; 7 bases fit TRBD1. The J call may be mistaken, given a closer DNA end match to TRBJ2-7. The CDR3 has 13 residues. The germline gives CDR1 SQVTM, CDR2 ANQGSEA. The CDR3 sequence is CSVVGTETYEQYF. In DNA form, the CDR3 reads TGCAGCGTTGTGGGGACAGAGACCTACGAGCAGTACTTC.

For this clonotype: One junction end disagrees with the germline gene, perhaps due to a read error. The genes are TRBV6-5 and TRBJ1-4; D gene unclear. This CDR3 has 12 amino acids. Germline V gene data show CDR1 as MNHEY and CDR2 as SVGAGI. In DNA, the CDR3 is TGTGCCAGCAGTTACTCTGGAGGAAAACGGTTTTTT. Translation: CASSYSGGKRFF.

The chain employs TRBV29-1 and TRBJ2-7; D remains unclear. Trimming cost V 7 bases and J 11 bases, with 18 bases left between them. Germline loops: CDR1 SQVTM, CDR2 ANQGSEA. The CDR3 totals 11 residues. The CDR3 protein is CSASRDSKKYF. As DNA, the CDR3 is TGCAGCGCCAGTCGCGATTCGAAGAAGTACTTC.

V and J are TRBV9 and TRBJ1-2, with 10 bases identical to TRBD1. V lost 3 bases, J lost 10 bases, and 9 bases stayed unmatched. The CDR3 runs to 14 residues. Germline CDR1 and CDR2: SGDLS and YYNGEE. CDR3 nucleotides: TGTGCCAGCAGCGCTAGGGGACAGGGGATCGACTACACCTTC. Its protein product is CASSARGQGIDYTF.

This clonotype was recorded a few times. V and J are TRBV2 and TRBJ2-7, with 9 bases fitting TRBD1. CDR1 and CDR2 from the germline V gene are SNHLY and FYNNEI. The ends lost 0 bases at V and 3 bases at J; junction bases unmatched: 6. The CDR3 spans 16 residues. Written as DNA, the CDR3 is TGTGCCAGCAGTGAAGCTCCCGGGACAGGGATCTACGAGCAGTACTTC. Its translation: CASSEAPGTGIYEQYF.

This chain links TRBV29-1 with TRBJ2-1; D not certain. V lost 4 bases, J lost 0 bases, and 7 bases lay in between. The CDR3 extends over 13 amino acids. The V gene's germline CDR1 is SQVTM and CDR2 ANQGSEA. The CDR3 loop is CSVVLSSYNEQFF. The CDR3 DNA is TGCAGCGTTGTATTGAGCTCCTACAATGAGCAGTTCTTC.

This CDR3 is CSAWRRGQETQYF. Written as DNA, the CDR3 is TGCAGCGCCTGGAGGAGGGGGCAAGAGACCCAGTACTTC. This rearrangement joins TRBV29-1 to TRBJ2-5; D possibly uses TRBD1 or TRBD2 (6 bases each). The V end was cut by 7 bases, the J end by 2 bases, with 14 bases between. CDR3 length: 13 residues. The germline CDR1 and CDR2 sequences are SQVTM and ANQGSEA.

This clonotype has a handful of counts. This sequence joins TRBV10-3 and TRBJ2-5; 8 nucleotides line up with TRBD1. Near its end, the DNA agrees better with TRBJ2-7, so the J call may be wrong. CDR3 length equals 15 residues. Germline lookup yields CDR1 ENHRY and CDR2 SYGVKD. The chain's CDR3 is CAVGQGAFAFDEQYF. In nucleotides, the CDR3 is TGTGCCGTAGGACAGGGCGCCTTTGCCTTCGACGAGCAGTACTTC.

This clonotype has a single count. The rearrangement joins TRBV7-3 to TRBJ2-5; D is perhaps TRBD2 (5 bases). The CDR3 consists of 17 residues. Looked up from germline, CDR1 is SGHTA and CDR2 is FQGTGA. Trimming stripped 2 bases from V and 5 bases from J, with 21 bases between. The DNA of the CDR3 is TGTGCCAGCAGCTTAGTTGGCGGACTGCAATCCCTCGAGACCCAGTACTTC. As protein: CASSLVGGLQSLETQYF.

This rearrangement joins TRBV12-3 or TRBV12-4 to TRBJ2-7, with 7 bases lining up with TRBD2. V was clipped by 5 bases and J by 2 bases; unmatched bases: 6. This CDR3 is 14 amino acids long. The CDR3 DNA reads TGTGCCAGCAGTAAACGGGGGGATACCTACGAGCAGTACTTC. Amino acids: CASSKRGDTYEQYF.

The chain joins TRBV12-3 or TRBV12-4 to TRBJ2-7, with D perhaps matching TRBD1 (6 bases). CDR3 length: 15 residues. Trimming removed 6 bases from V and 5 bases from J, with 20 bases in between. DNA for the CDR3: TGTGCCAGCAGGTCCAGCAAGGGCAGGGGCCACGAGCAGTACTTC. As protein: CASRSSKGRGHEQYF.

The chain couples TRBV11-2 to TRBJ2-1, with TRBD2 as a possible D gene (6 bases). Germline V gives CDR1 SGHAT, CDR2 FQNNGV. The CDR3 runs 15 residues. V lost 4 bases, J lost 1 base, and 11 bases lay in between. CDR3 DNA: TGTGCCAGCAGCTCCGGGGAGGCATCCTACAATGAGCAGTTCTTC. Translating it yields CASSSGEASYNEQFF.

V is TRBV7-9 and J is TRBJ1-2, with 7 bases matching TRBD1. Unmatched junction bases numbered 11, after V lost 0 bases and J lost 4 bases. The CDR3 covers 17 residues. Germline V gene lookup returns CDR1 SEHNR and CDR2 FQNEAQ (reference sequence). The CDR3 region is CASSLAGGGQYLYGYTF. Written as DNA, the CDR3 is TGTGCCAGCAGCTTAGCCGGTGGGGGACAGTACCTCTATGGCTACACCTTC.

The genes are TRBV9 and TRBJ2-2, with 11 bases identical to TRBD2. Losses at the gene ends were 3 bases for V and 5 bases for J; bases not matched to a gene: 12. Germline lookup yields CDR1 SGDLS and CDR2 YYNGEE. This CDR3 region has 18 residues. The CDR3 DNA reads TGTGCCAGCAGCGCACCTTTACTAGCGGGAGTACGAACCGGGGAGCTGTTTTTT. Its translation is CASSAPLLAGVRTGELFF. The full variable domain, with the rest looked up from reference TRBV9 and TRBJ2-2, is DSGVTQTPKHLITATGQRVTLRCSPRSGDLSVYWYQQSLDQGLQFLIQYYNGEERAKGNILERFSAQQFPDLHSELNLSSLELGDSALYFCASSAPLLAGVRTGELFFGEGSRLTVL.

This clonotype was seen a handful of times. The V call is TRBV4-2, the J call TRBJ1-1; 7 bases fit TRBD1. The V and J ends lost 4 bases and 0 bases, in that order; junction bases with no gene match: 8. CDR1 is LGHNA, CDR2 YNFKEQ, per germline. This CDR3 is built from 16 residues. This chain's CDR3 is CASSPQQGSMNTEAFF. DNA of the CDR3: TGTGCCAGCAGCCCCCAACAGGGGTCGATGAACACTGAAGCTTTCTTT.

The rearrangement links TRBV6-5 to TRBJ2-3; 10 positions match TRBD2. This CDR3 is built from 17 residues. Per the germline V gene, CDR1 is MNHEY and CDR2 is SVGAGI. After removal of 3 bases from V and 2 bases from J, the junction contained 8 bases not matched to a gene. CDR3: CASSYSSSGRFTDTQYF. The CDR3 DNA reads TGTGCCAGCAGTTATTCTAGTAGCGGGAGGTTCACAGATACGCAGTATTTT.

The genes are TRBV29-1 and TRBJ1-1; no definite D call. This CDR3 spans 12 amino acids. V shed 6 bases and J shed 5 bases, with 13 bases lying between them. The germline V gene encodes CDR1 SQVTM and CDR2 ANQGSEA. In DNA, the CDR3 is TGCAGCGTAAGACGCTACGGGACTGAAGCTTTCTTT. This sequence encodes CSVRRYGTEAFF.